The rows below give T cell receptor beta chains drawn from one sample of a study of blood T cell repertoires in COVID-19. Clones were read by immunoSEQ multiplex PCR, and TCRdb kept only the in-frame ones, dropping some. Counted here are roughly 230,000 clones, 88% occurring once; the ten biggest clones make up 0.65% to 0.8%. The sequencing sample was made of peripheral blood. The receptors come from a human donor in a cohort sampled during active COVID-19. The CDR3 runs from the conserved cysteine through the conserved F or W. The order of the fields is J gene, clone size, V gene, D gene, CDR3 protein, CDR3 DNA. The D gene is left open where the match is weak. Rows give clone size only sometimes, using once, few, many, or a class for an expanded clone.

J gene: TRBJ2-7; clone size: once; V gene: TRBV6-6; D gene: TRBD2; CDR3 protein: CASRGSGSTYEQYF; CDR3 DNA: TGTGCCAGCAGGGGTAGCGGGAGTACCTACGAGCAGTACTTC
J gene: TRBJ1-1; clone size: few; V gene: TRBV9; D gene: NA; CDR3 protein: CASTQAGVNTEAFF; CDR3 DNA: TGTGCCTCAACCCAGGCAGGGGTGAACACTGAAGCTTTCTTT
J gene: TRBJ2-1; clone size: NA; V gene: TRBV9; D gene: TRBD2; CDR3 protein: CASSPRGGAGGYNEQFF; CDR3 DNA: TGTGCCAGCAGCCCCCGGGGAGGAGCGGGGGGGTACAATGAGCAGTTCTTC
J gene: TRBJ1-5; clone size: NA; V gene: TRBV19; D gene: NA; CDR3 protein: CASRRRSQHF; CDR3 DNA: TGTGCCAGTAGGAGGCGGTCCCAGCATTTT
J gene: TRBJ1-2; clone size: NA; V gene: TRBV9; D gene: TRBD1; CDR3 protein: CASSVGTGMYGYTF; CDR3 DNA: TGTGCCAGCAGCGTGGGGACAGGGATGTATGGCTACACCTTC
J gene: TRBJ1-4; clone size: NA; V gene: TRBV7-8; D gene: NA; CDR3 protein: CASSRGGGGNEKLFF; CDR3 DNA: TGTGCCAGCAGCCGAGGGGGGGGAGGTAATGAAAAACTGTTTTTT
J gene: TRBJ1-3; clone size: NA; V gene: TRBV5-1; D gene: NA; CDR3 protein: CASSPDRGALNTIYF; CDR3 DNA: TGCGCCAGCAGCCCCGACCGCGGGGCTCTCAACACCATATATTTT
J gene: TRBJ2-1; clone size: NA; V gene: TRBV30; D gene: TRBD2; CDR3 protein: CAWWGLADYNEQFF; CDR3 DNA: TGTGCCTGGTGGGGACTAGCGGACTACAATGAGCAGTTCTTC
J gene: TRBJ2-3; clone size: NA; V gene: TRBV6-5; D gene: TRBD2; CDR3 protein: CASSYLRGSTDTQYF; CDR3 DNA: TGTGCCAGCAGTTACTTGCGGGGGAGCACAGATACGCAGTATTTT
J gene: TRBJ2-7; clone size: NA; V gene: TRBV27; D gene: TRBD1; CDR3 protein: CASSLDRGRREQYF; CDR3 DNA: TGTGCCAGCAGTTTGGACAGGGGGCGAAGGGAGCAGTACTTC
J gene: TRBJ2-7; clone size: NA; V gene: TRBV5-1; D gene: TRBD2; CDR3 protein: CASSLGLRGFATTYEQYF; CDR3 DNA: TGCGCCAGCAGCCTCGGCTTGCGGGGGTTTGCGACGACCTACGAGCAGTACTTC
J gene: TRBJ2-1; clone size: NA; V gene: TRBV7-2; D gene: TRBD1; CDR3 protein: CASSQYSSGGEQFF; CDR3 DNA: TGTGCCAGCAGCCAATACTCTTCAGGGGGTGAGCAGTTCTTC
J gene: TRBJ2-1; clone size: NA; V gene: TRBV6-6; D gene: NA; CDR3 protein: CASATGVNEQFF; CDR3 DNA: TGTGCCAGCGCAACCGGGGTAAATGAGCAGTTCTTC
J gene: TRBJ1-2; clone size: NA; V gene: TRBV28; D gene: NA; CDR3 protein: CASRLRPGGGDGYTF; CDR3 DNA: TGTGCCAGCAGGCTCCGACCGGGGGGGGGAGATGGCTACACCTTC
J gene: TRBJ1-1; clone size: once; V gene: TRBV9; D gene: NA; CDR3 protein: CASSVVGGEVSEAFF; CDR3 DNA: TGTGCCAGCAGCGTGGTAGGGGGGGAAGTTTCTGAAGCTTTCTTT
J gene: TRBJ1-5; clone size: NA; V gene: TRBV19; D gene: NA; CDR3 protein: CASSDTGYQPQHF; CDR3 DNA: TGTGCCAGTAGTGATACAGGGTATCAGCCCCAGCATTTT
J gene: TRBJ1-1; clone size: once; V gene: TRBV28; D gene: TRBD1; CDR3 protein: CASSLLAGQGMGTEAFF; CDR3 DNA: TGTGCCAGCAGTTTATTGGCGGGACAGGGGATGGGGACTGAAGCTTTCTTT
J gene: TRBJ2-7; clone size: many; V gene: TRBV7-3; D gene: NA; CDR3 protein: CASSSQTGPLYEQYF; CDR3 DNA: TGTGCCAGCAGCTCCCAAACAGGTCCGCTCTACGAGCAGTACTTC
J gene: TRBJ2-7; clone size: NA; V gene: TRBV15; D gene: TRBD2; CDR3 protein: CATSPRLAGDDEQYF; CDR3 DNA: TGTGCCACCAGCCCTCGACTAGCGGGAGACGACGAGCAGTACTTC
J gene: TRBJ2-1; clone size: few; V gene: TRBV15; D gene: TRBD2; CDR3 protein: CATEKGLAVSSEQFF; CDR3 DNA: TGTGCCACCGAAAAAGGACTAGCAGTATCATCTGAGCAGTTCTTC
J gene: TRBJ2-1; clone size: few; V gene: TRBV9; D gene: NA; CDR3 protein: CASSVIGDEQFF; CDR3 DNA: TGTGCCAGCAGCGTAATAGGGGATGAGCAGTTCTTC
J gene: TRBJ2-5; clone size: NA; V gene: TRBV19; D gene: TRBD2; CDR3 protein: CASSRLAGGGETQYF; CDR3 DNA: TGTGCCAGTAGTAGGCTAGCGGGAGGAGGGGAGACCCAGTACTTC
J gene: TRBJ2-7; clone size: NA; V gene: TRBV6-1; D gene: TRBD2; CDR3 protein: CASSAVGAPRGVYEQYF; CDR3 DNA: TGTGCCAGCAGTGCGGTCGGGGCCCCGCGGGGGGTCTACGAGCAGTACTTC
J gene: TRBJ2-3; clone size: NA; V gene: TRBV27; D gene: NA; CDR3 protein: CASKGENTDTQYF; CDR3 DNA: TGTGCCAGCAAGGGGGAGAACACAGATACGCAGTATTTT
J gene: TRBJ2-7; clone size: NA; V gene: TRBV7-6; D gene: NA; CDR3 protein: CASSSRLAGSYEQYF; CDR3 DNA: TGTGCCAGCAGTTCGAGGCTGGCCGGCTCCTACGAGCAGTACTTC